Below are 2 T cell receptor beta chains sequenced from a single sample in a study of T cells in Graves' hyperthyroidism and ophthalmopathy. The source material, RNA transcripts, was used to amplify TCR beta CDR3 regions. HTBI primers were employed in a first-round RT-PCR of the TCR CDR3. Each CDR3 protein gets one entry after TCRdb re-called the multiplex PCR reads with MiXCR. The data contain 350,000 or so distinct CDR3 sequences, around 18% of them singletons. Material for sequencing was blood. These receptors came from a middle-aged woman with Graves' ophthalmopathy.

The sample holds many counts of this clonotype. The rearrangement uses TRBV9 and TRBJ2-7, with D tentatively TRBD1 or TRBD2 (5 bases each). Germline CDR1 reads SGDLS; CDR2 reads YYNGEE. The germline V and J ends were trimmed by 0 bases and 5 bases, with 15 bases remaining between them. The CDR3 loop spans 15 amino acids. The CDR3 spells CASSVGLGPVNEQYF. In DNA, the CDR3 is TGTGCCAGCAGCGTAGGTTTGGGACCGGTCAACGAGCAGTACTTC.

This clonotype was seen many times. A read error is possible here, since a much larger clone lies one base away. J is TRBJ1-1 and V is TRBV7-2; D is ambiguous. Germline V gene data show CDR1 as SGHTA and CDR2 as FQGNSA. V lost 5 bases and J 1 base, leaving 11 bases between the germline ends. This CDR3 is built from 14 residues. CDR3 coding DNA: TGTGCCAGCAGCGTGGGGAAGGGGAACACTGAAGCTTTCTTT. Protein sequence: CASSVGKGNTEAFF.